Listed here are 29 T cell receptor beta chains from one sample, sequenced in a study of CD8+ T cells in alopecia areata. cDNA reverse transcribed from extracted RNA served as the sequencing template. Sequencing was performed with immunoSEQ multiplex PCR; in TCRdb, only in-frame clones are kept and a portion is missing. The sample includes hundreds of thousands of clones, around two thirds of them seen just once. This specimen consisted of CD4+ T cells sorted from blood, obtained at week 0. These receptors came from a human donor with alopecia areata.

The chain is built from TRBV6-1 and TRBJ2-5; perhaps TRBD1 as D (5 bases). V was shortened by 7 bases and J by 3 bases, with 6 bases between the two germline ends. CDR1 and CDR2 (germline): MNHNS, SASEGT. The CDR3 length is 11 residues. This CDR3 is CASNRKETQYF. Written as DNA, the CDR3 is TGTGCCAGCAACAGGAAAGAGACCCAGTACTTC.

The chain uses TRBV9 and TRBJ1-1; possibly TRBD1 for D (6 bases). There are 15 residues in the CDR3. The germline V and J ends were trimmed by 0 bases and 8 bases, with 17 bases remaining between them. CDR1 and CDR2 (germline): SGDLS, YYNGEE. The CDR3 reads CASSVGWDTGREAFF. CDR3 nucleotides: TGTGCCAGCAGCGTAGGATGGGACACGGGTCGCGAAGCTTTCTTT.

This chain links TRBV25-1 with TRBJ1-1; D might be TRBD1 (5 bases). The CDR3 consists of 16 residues. With 5 bases removed from V and 2 bases from J, the gap between germline ends came to 18 bases. CDR1 is MGHDK and CDR2 is SYGVNS in the germline V gene. The CDR3 DNA reads as TGTGCCAGCAGTCCGCGTACTTCCAGGGTAAACACTGAAGCTTTCTTT. Translation: CASSPRTSRVNTEAFF. Based on the CDR3 plus reference TRBV25-1 and TRBJ1-1, the full variable domain is EADIYQTPRYLVIGTGKKITLECSQTMGHDKMYWYQQDPGMELHLIHYSYGVNSTEKGDLSSESTVSRIRTEHFPLTLESARPSHTSQYLCASSPRTSRVNTEAFFGQGTRLTVV.

The rearrangement uses TRBV5-1 and TRBJ1-2, with a tentative D call TRBD1 (5 bases). CDR1 and CDR2 from the germline V gene are SGHRS and YFSETQ. The V and J ends lost 0 bases and 3 bases respectively, with 12 bases between them. This CDR3 comprises 15 residues. The CDR3 sequence: CASSLVTGGDYGYTF. The CDR3, as DNA: TGCGCCAGCAGCTTGGTAACCGGGGGAGACTATGGCTACACCTTC.

This clone occurred once. This chain uses TRBV30 with TRBJ2-2; D ambiguous. V lost 0 bases to trimming and J lost 5 bases, with 10 bases between them. The length of the CDR3 is 14 residues. The germline CDR1 and CDR2 sequences are GTSNPN and SVGIG (reference sequence). CDR3: CAWSVLGVTGELFF. The CDR3 DNA sequence: TGTGCCTGGAGTGTACTTGGGGTGACCGGGGAGCTGTTTTTT.

This chain uses TRBV29-1 with TRBJ2-1; tentative D call: TRBD2 (5 bases). Per the germline V gene, CDR1 is SQVTM and CDR2 is ANQGSEA. V lost 3 bases and J lost 9, with 18 bases in between. The CDR3 totals 14 residues. The CDR3 reads CSVEVSSPGGEQFF. For the CDR3, the DNA is TGCAGCGTTGAGGTCTCTAGCCCAGGAGGTGAGCAGTTCTTC.

The CDR3 region is CASSLAYEQYF. In DNA form, the CDR3 reads TGTGCCAGCAGCCTCGCCTACGAGCAGTACTTC. This chain links TRBV5-4 with TRBJ2-7; D is unclear. V lost 4 bases and J lost 2, with 4 bases in between. The CDR3 is made up of 11 amino acids. Germline CDR1 is SGHNT and CDR2 is YYREEE (reference sequence).

To note about this clone: The sample has other DNA sequences that encode this CDR3 too. The V and J genes are TRBV29-1 and TRBJ2-5; D may match TRBD1 or TRBD2 (6 bases each). V lost 6 bases and J lost 3, with 11 bases in between. Germline CDR1 SQVTM, CDR2 ANQGSEA. The CDR3 runs to 12 residues. The CDR3 region is CSVGRGEETQYF. DNA of the CDR3: TGCAGCGTCGGAAGGGGGGAAGAGACCCAGTACTTC.

This clone was picked up a small number of times. Other nucleotide sequences from this sample produce the same CDR3. This rearrangement joins TRBV9 to TRBJ1-6; weak D call: TRBD1 (6 bases). The CDR3 covers 14 residues. CDR1 and CDR2 from the germline V gene are SGDLS and YYNGEE. Trimming pared 0 bases from V and 5 bases from J, leaving 6 bases between. CDR3 residues: CASSVGQDNSPLHF. The CDR3 coding sequence is TGTGCCAGCAGCGTAGGACAGGATAATTCACCCCTCCACTTT.

This clone was detected only once. This sequence joins TRBV4-3 and TRBJ1-2, with TRBD1 matching 7 bases. This CDR3 contains 15 residues. Germline-derived CDR1 and CDR2 are LGHNA and YSLEER. The trim removed 2 bases at V and 4 bases at J, leaving 7 bases unmatched. DNA of the CDR3: TGCGCCAGCAGCCAAAGCTCCACAGGGGTCTATGGCTACACCTTC. Translation: CASSQSSTGVYGYTF.

This chain connects TRBV2 to TRBJ1-1, with unresolved D. Germline V gene data show CDR1 as SNHLY and CDR2 as FYNNEI. The CDR3 runs to 14 residues. Trimming pared 5 bases from V and 2 bases from J, leaving 12 bases between. The CDR3 DNA sequence: TGTGCCAGCAGTCTTACAGAGCTTAACACTGAAGCTTTCTTT. Amino acids: CASSLTELNTEAFF.

This chain links TRBV29-1 with TRBJ2-7; TRBD2 might be the D (5 bases). Per the germline V gene, CDR1 is SQVTM and CDR2 is ANQGSEA. This CDR3 is built from 13 residues. V lost 3 bases and J lost 3, with 12 bases in between. The CDR3 nucleotides are TGCAGCGTTGAGGCCCTTGAGGGCTACGAGCAGTACTTC. Translated: CSVEALEGYEQYF.

This chain links TRBV2 with TRBJ2-2, with D tentatively TRBD1 (6 bases). Germline V gene lookup returns CDR1 SNHLY and CDR2 FYNNEI. V was clipped by 0 bases and J by 6 bases, with 8 bases between them. The CDR3 length is 14 residues. CDR3 protein: CASSEAGAPGELFF. CDR3 nucleotide sequence: TGTGCCAGCAGTGAAGCGGGGGCCCCCGGGGAGCTGTTTTTT.

This rearrangement joins TRBV2 to TRBJ2-7, with unresolved D. Between the trimmed V and J ends, which lost 5 bases and 1 base, there was a span of 6 bases. Germline loops: CDR1 SNHLY, CDR2 FYNNEI. The CDR3 is made up of 12 amino acids. DNA for the CDR3: TGTGCCAGCAGTCCAGTTTCCTACGAGCAGTACTTC. Translation gives CASSPVSYEQYF.

This chain connects TRBV6-5 to TRBJ1-2; TRBD1 matches 7 bases. In germline, CDR1 is MNHEY, CDR2 SVGAGI. Unmatched junction bases numbered 9, after V lost 6 bases and J lost 8 bases. The length of the CDR3 is 13 residues. This CDR3 reads CASRPTGVEGYTF. The CDR3, as DNA: TGTGCCAGCAGACCAACAGGGGTAGAAGGCTACACCTTC.

The chain recombines TRBV29-1 with TRBJ2-1, with no clear D. V lost 0 bases and J lost 9, with 12 bases in between. CDR3 size: 13 residues. The germline gives CDR1 SQVTM, CDR2 ANQGSEA. The CDR3 sequence: CSVEEVKPGEQFF. The CDR3 DNA reads as TGCAGCGTTGAAGAGGTTAAGCCCGGTGAGCAGTTCTTC.

The genes are TRBV2 and TRBJ2-7; D remains unclear. This CDR3 region has 11 residues. Germline CDR1 reads SNHLY; CDR2 reads FYNNEI. V lost 6 bases and J 7 bases, leaving 10 bases between the germline ends. The CDR3 loop is CASSVLREQYF. The CDR3 DNA reads TGTGCCAGCAGCGTGCTCCGGGAGCAGTACTTC.

CDR3 protein: CSVKGDTEQFF. CDR3 nucleotide sequence: TGCAGCGTAAAGGGGGACACTGAGCAGTTCTTC. The chain uses TRBV29-1 and TRBJ2-1; a weak D match, TRBD1 (6 bases). V was trimmed by 6 bases and J by 9 bases, leaving 12 bases between them. The CDR3 totals 11 residues. The germline gives CDR1 SQVTM, CDR2 ANQGSEA.

The chain uses TRBV18 and TRBJ2-5; D unresolved. CDR1 is KGHSH, CDR2 LQKENI, per germline. CDR3 length: 15 amino acids. The V and J ends lost 2 bases and 2 bases respectively, with 12 bases between them. DNA for the CDR3: TGTGCCAGCTCACCAGAAATAGGTCTGCAAGAGACCCAGTACTTC. This translates into CASSPEIGLQETQYF. Using reference TRBV18 and TRBJ2-5 for the parts outside the CDR3, the full variable domain is NAGVMQNPRHLVRRRGQEARLRCSPMKGHSHVYWYRQLPEEGLKFMVYLQKENIIDESGMPKERFSAEFPKEGPSILRIQQVVRGDSAAYFCASSPEIGLQETQYFGPGTRLLVL.

The chain carries TRBV19 and TRBJ2-5; TRBD2 aligns across 12 bases. The germline V gene has CDR1 LNHDA and CDR2 SQIVND (reference sequence). CDR3 size: 14 residues. Unmatched junction bases numbered 2, after V lost 4 bases and J lost 5 bases. The CDR3 sequence is CASSTSGGVETQYF. The DNA for the CDR3 is TGTGCCAGTAGTACTAGCGGGGGGGTGGAGACCCAGTACTTC.

This clone showed up just a few times. V and J are TRBV29-1 and TRBJ2-5; TRBD1 might be the D (5 bases). V lost 4 bases and J 2 bases, leaving 11 bases between the germline ends. The CDR3 extends over 13 amino acids. CDR1 and CDR2 (germline): SQVTM, ANQGSEA. The CDR3 nucleotides are TGCAGCGTTGGACAGACGGTTCAAGAGACCCAGTACTTC. Its translation is CSVGQTVQETQYF.

The chain recombines TRBV29-1 with TRBJ2-1; a weak D match, TRBD2 (6 bases). Germline CDR1 and CDR2: SQVTM and ANQGSEA. CDR3 length equals 12 residues. Trimming removed 4 bases from V and 7 bases from J, with 11 bases in between. The CDR3 spells CSVVGGRNEQFF. The CDR3 nucleotides read TGCAGCGTTGTTGGGGGGAGGAATGAGCAGTTCTTC.

This sequence joins TRBV30 and TRBJ2-5; TRBD2 might be the D (5 bases). Between the trimmed V and J ends, which lost 3 bases and 5 bases, there was a span of 10 bases. This CDR3 region has 12 residues. Germline V CDR1 and CDR2: GTSNPN, SVGIG (reference sequence). The CDR3 DNA reads TGTGCCTGGAGGACTCGGAGGGAGACCCAGTACTTC. Protein sequence: CAWRTRRETQYF.

The chain is built from TRBV15 and TRBJ2-3; D gene ambiguous. With 7 bases removed from V and 0 bases from J, the gap between germline ends came to 8 bases. The V gene's germline CDR1 is LNHNV and CDR2 YYDKDF (reference sequence). This CDR3 has 13 residues. CDR3 DNA sequence: TGTGCCACCAAAATCAGGAGCACAGATACGCAGTATTTT. Translated, it gives CATKIRSTDTQYF.

The rearrangement links TRBV9 to TRBJ2-7, with a weak D call TRBD1 (5 bases). The CDR3 is made up of 14 amino acids. CDR1 and CDR2 (germline): SGDLS, YYNGEE. V was pared by 2 bases and J by 0 bases, with 9 bases between. CDR3 loop: CASSVTESSYEQYF. The CDR3 nucleotides are TGTGCCAGCAGCGTGACAGAGAGCTCCTACGAGCAGTACTTC.

This clone occurred a few times. V is TRBV7-3 and J is TRBJ1-3, with D hard to call. The CDR3 covers 14 residues. The V gene lost 5 bases and the J gene lost 0 bases, with 8 bases spanning the gap. The germline CDR1 and CDR2 sequences are SGHTA and FQGTGA. The chain's CDR3 is CASSVESSGNTIYF. The CDR3 coding sequence is TGTGCCAGCAGCGTTGAGAGCTCTGGAAACACCATATATTTT.

V and J are TRBV15 and TRBJ1-2, with TRBD1 as a possible D gene (5 bases). The CDR3 is made up of 17 amino acids. Trimming took off 1 base at V and 4 bases at J, with 19 bases between the two ends. The germline gives CDR1 LNHNV, CDR2 YYDKDF (reference sequence). CDR3 sequence (DNA): TGTGCCACCAGCAGAGTGCTTCCCTTGGCAGGGCTCTATGGCTACACCTTC. It is translated as CATSRVLPLAGLYGYTF. The full variable domain, with the rest looked up from reference TRBV15 and TRBJ1-2, is DAMVIQNPRYQVTQFGKPVTLSCSQTLNHNVMYWYQQKSSQAPKLLFHYYDKDFNNEADTPDNFQSRRPNTSFCFLDIRSPGLGDTAMYLCATSRVLPLAGLYGYTFGSGTRLTVV.

For this clone: At one boundary the junction diverges from the germline segment, which might be a read error. CDR3 sequence reads: CASSAGLANYNEQFF. The CDR3 region has the DNA TGTGCTAGCAGCGCCGGACTAGCCAACTACAATGAGCAGTTCTTC. The V gene is TRBV7-7, the J gene TRBJ2-1, with 8 bases that match TRBD2. This CDR3 has 15 amino acids. Per the germline V gene, CDR1 is SSHAT and CDR2 is FNYEAQ (reference sequence).

The CDR3 is CSVNRDNNYGYTF. CDR3 DNA: TGCAGCGTTAACCGGGACAATAACTATGGCTACACCTTC. The rearrangement uses TRBV29-1 and TRBJ1-2, with D possibly TRBD1 on 6 matching bases. Trimming cost V 5 bases and J 1 base, with 11 bases left between them. There are 13 residues in the CDR3. Looked up from germline, CDR1 is SQVTM and CDR2 is ANQGSEA. Looking up the rest from reference TRBV29-1 and TRBJ1-2 gives the full variable domain: SAVISQKPSRDICQRGTSLTIQCQVDSQVTMMFWYRQQPGQSLTLIATANQGSEATYESGFVIDKFPISRPNLTFSTLTVSNMSPEDSSIYLCSVNRDNNYGYTFGSGTRLTVV.